This T cell receptor beta chain stems from a study of blood T cells in healthy people across ages. The junction had 5 bases not matched to a gene; V was cut back by 4 bases and J by 2 bases. The germline V gene encodes CDR1 SGHVS and CDR2 FNYEAQ. The CDR3 is made up of 15 amino acids. Sample-barcoded 5' priming and a J-beta primer mix drove a second PCR of about 7 to 11 cycles. TCRdb analysed the 5' RACE reads with MiXCR anew, one entry per CDR3 protein. The sample yields about 1.6 million distinct CDR3 sequences, 30% to 40% seen once. Sequenced sample: blood. The chain recombines TRBV7-6 with TRBJ2-1, with 7 bases aligning to TRBD1. The sequence was collected from a woman aged 25 to 45 in good health. In nucleotides, the CDR3 is TGTGCCAGCAGCTCGGCCAGGGGGACCTACAATGAGCAGTTCTTC. It is translated as CASSSARGTYNEQFF.